Shown below are 3 T cell receptor beta chains from a single sample sequenced in a study of T cells in Graves' hyperthyroidism and ophthalmopathy. TCR beta CDR3 regions were amplified from RNA. Using the HTBI primer set, a first-round RT-PCR was run on the TCR CDR3. TCRdb reprocessed the multiplex PCR reads with MiXCR, giving one entry per CDR3 protein. The sample yields more than 350,000 distinct CDR3 sequences, 17% seen once. Sequencing input: blood. Source of these receptors: a woman under 40 with Graves' hyperthyroidism that later progressed to Graves' ophthalmopathy.

This clonotype appeared many times. The chain recombines TRBV27 with TRBJ1-6; D is possibly TRBD1 (6 bases). The CDR3 has 18 residues. The V end lost 7 bases, the J end lost 5 bases, and 24 bases lay between the germline ends. CDR1 and CDR2 (germline): MNHEY, SMNVEV (reference sequence). The CDR3 region is CASKAYIVTQGDNSPLHF. Here the CDR3 DNA reads TGTGCCAGCAAGGCTTATATCGTCACACAGGGCGATAATTCACCCCTCCACTTT.

This clonotype was counted ten times or more. J is TRBJ2-1 and V is TRBV30, with 15 bases aligning to TRBD2. The CDR3 runs 16 residues. Per the germline V gene, CDR1 is GTSNPN and CDR2 is SVGIG (reference sequence). Losses at the gene ends were 0 bases for V and 8 bases for J; bases not matched to a gene: 5. CDR3 sequence (DNA): TGTGCCTGGAGTGTCCTAGGACTAGCGGGGGGGTATGAGCAGTTCTTC. It encodes CAWSVLGLAGGYEQFF.

This clonotype was detected ten times or more. The chain combines TRBV11-2 with TRBJ2-5, with D possibly called TRBD1 or TRBD2 (5 bases each). The CDR3 totals 13 residues. CDR1 is SGHAT and CDR2 is FQNNGV in the germline V gene. Between the trimmed V and J ends, which lost 5 bases and 5 bases, there was a span of 12 bases. The CDR3 sequence: CASSRTRDETQYF. The DNA of the CDR3 is TGTGCCAGCAGCCGGACACGGGACGAGACCCAGTACTTC.